This T cell receptor (beta chain) was sequenced during a study of cytomegalovirus exposure and HLA in healthy donors. Study observations and caveats: Cytomegalovirus-associated TCR beta chains were listed, numbering 164. Testing in vitro showed a few CMV-associated chains specific for CMV antigens. There were reportedly fewer N-insertions in an Asian-associated ancestry cluster than the roughly 700-donor mean, in a later analysis.

Germline CDR1 reads SGHRS; CDR2 reads YFSETQ. This CDR3 comprises 14 residues. V lost 0 bases and J 6 bases, leaving 12 bases between the germline ends. PCR involved 60 Vbeta and 13 Jbeta primers. Profiled with immunoSEQ multiplex PCR; TCRdb holds only in-frame clones, not every one. The repertoire holds 150,000 to 200,000 clones, with about 80% as singletons. The donors gave bone marrow, and they were healthy. As for this clone: Antigen specificity is unknown.

V and J are TRBV5-1 and TRBJ1-2; weak D call: TRBD1 (6 bases). The source of this sequence is a woman aged 25 to 39 in good health and CMV-seronegative. Sequencing used PBMCs. The CDR3 loop reads CASSLVAGDHGYTF. CDR3 nucleotide sequence: TGCGCCAGCAGCTTGGTGGCAGGGGATCATGGCTACACCTTC.